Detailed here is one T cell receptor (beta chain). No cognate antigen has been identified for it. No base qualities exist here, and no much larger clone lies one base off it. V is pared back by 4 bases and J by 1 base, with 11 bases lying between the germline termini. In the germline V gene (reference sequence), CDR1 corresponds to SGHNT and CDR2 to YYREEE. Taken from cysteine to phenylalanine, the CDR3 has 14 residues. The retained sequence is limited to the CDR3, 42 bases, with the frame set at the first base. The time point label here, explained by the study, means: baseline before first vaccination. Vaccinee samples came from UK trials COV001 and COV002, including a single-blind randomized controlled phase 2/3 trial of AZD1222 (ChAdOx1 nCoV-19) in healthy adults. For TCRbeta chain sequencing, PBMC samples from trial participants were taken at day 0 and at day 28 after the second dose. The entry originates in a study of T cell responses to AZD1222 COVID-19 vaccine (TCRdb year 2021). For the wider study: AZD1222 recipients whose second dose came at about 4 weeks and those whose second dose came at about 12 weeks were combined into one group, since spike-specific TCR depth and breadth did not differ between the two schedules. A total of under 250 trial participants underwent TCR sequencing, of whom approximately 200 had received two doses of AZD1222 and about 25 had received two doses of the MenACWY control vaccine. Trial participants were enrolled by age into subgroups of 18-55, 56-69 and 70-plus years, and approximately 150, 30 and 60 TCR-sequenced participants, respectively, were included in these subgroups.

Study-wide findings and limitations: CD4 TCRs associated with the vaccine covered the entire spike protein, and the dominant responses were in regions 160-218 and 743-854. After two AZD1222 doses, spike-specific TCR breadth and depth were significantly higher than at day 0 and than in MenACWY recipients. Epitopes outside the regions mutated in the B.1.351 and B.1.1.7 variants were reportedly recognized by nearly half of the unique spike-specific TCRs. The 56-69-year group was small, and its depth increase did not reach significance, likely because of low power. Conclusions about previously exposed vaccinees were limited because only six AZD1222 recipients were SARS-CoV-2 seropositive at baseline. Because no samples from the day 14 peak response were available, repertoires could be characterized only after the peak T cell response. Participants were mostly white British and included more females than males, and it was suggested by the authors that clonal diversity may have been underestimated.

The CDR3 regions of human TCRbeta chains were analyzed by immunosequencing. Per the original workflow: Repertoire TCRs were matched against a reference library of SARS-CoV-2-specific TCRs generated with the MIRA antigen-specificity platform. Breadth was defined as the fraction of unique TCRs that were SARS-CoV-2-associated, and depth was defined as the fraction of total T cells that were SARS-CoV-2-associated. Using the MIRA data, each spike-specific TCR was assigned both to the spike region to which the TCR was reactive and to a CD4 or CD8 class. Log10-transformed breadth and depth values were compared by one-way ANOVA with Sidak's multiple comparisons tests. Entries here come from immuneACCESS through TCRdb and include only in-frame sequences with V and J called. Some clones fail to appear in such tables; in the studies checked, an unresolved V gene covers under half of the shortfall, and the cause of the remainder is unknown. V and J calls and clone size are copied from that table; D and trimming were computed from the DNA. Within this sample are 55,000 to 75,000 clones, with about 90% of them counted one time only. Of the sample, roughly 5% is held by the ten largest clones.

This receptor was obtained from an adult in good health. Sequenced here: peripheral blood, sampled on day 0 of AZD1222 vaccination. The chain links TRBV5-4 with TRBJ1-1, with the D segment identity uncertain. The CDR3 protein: CASSPAGSNTEAFF. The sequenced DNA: TGTGCCAGCAGCCCTGCGGGATCGAACACTGAAGCTTTCTTT.